The next 23 T cell receptor beta chains were all read from a single sample in a study of response to subunit inactivated influenza vaccine. Via MiXCR, TCRdb re-called the RT-PCR reads, giving one row per CDR3 protein. The table includes hundreds of thousands of distinct CDR3 sequences, approximately 14% detected once. Sequenced here: PBMCs from blood, sampled approximately 15 days before vaccination. The receptors were gathered from a middle-aged man who received an inactivated influenza vaccine.

This clonotype was counted many times. The genes are TRBV5-1 and TRBJ2-1; 7 nucleotides agree with TRBD1. V dropped 4 bases and J dropped 4; count of bases not matched to a gene: 5. The CDR3 is made up of 14 amino acids. Germline V gene sequence: CDR1 SGHRS, CDR2 YFSETQ. The DNA for the CDR3 is TGCGCCAGCAGCGTAGGGGACAGATACAATGAGCAGTTCTTC. It is translated as CASSVGDRYNEQFF.

In this sample, this clonotype turned up a few times. This rearrangement joins TRBV20-1 to TRBJ2-7, with 9 bases fitting TRBD1. The CDR3 contains 15 residues. Germline V CDR1 and CDR2: DFQATT, SNEGSKA (reference sequence). V gave up 3 bases and J gave up 5 bases; unmatched junction bases: 11. CDR3 sequence: CSARPPGQGYHEQYF. The CDR3 nucleotides read TGCAGTGCTAGGCCTCCGGGACAGGGTTACCACGAGCAGTACTTC.

This clonotype has more than one count but fewer than ten. The chain recombines TRBV29-1 with TRBJ2-7; 12 nucleotides match TRBD1. CDR1 SQVTM and CDR2 ANQGSEA come from the germline V gene. This CDR3 contains 14 residues. The V gene end was trimmed by 4 bases and the J gene end by 2 bases; junction bases not matched to a gene: 3. DNA for the CDR3: TGCAGCGTTGGGGACAGGGGGCTCGCCTACGAGCAGTACTTC. Translation: CSVGDRGLAYEQYF.

This clonotype appeared many times. This sequence joins TRBV5-1 and TRBJ1-3; a possible D gene is TRBD1 (5 bases). Looked up from germline, CDR1 is SGHRS and CDR2 is YFSETQ. This CDR3 comprises 15 residues. V was trimmed by 0 bases and J by 0 bases, leaving 7 bases between them. The CDR3 bases are TGCGCCAGCAGCTTGGACAGGAGCTCTGGAAACACCATATATTTT. This codes for CASSLDRSSGNTIYF.

This clonotype has a handful of counts. The CDR3 DNA reads as TGCGCCAGCAGCTTAGAACCCGGGACATCCTCCTACGAGCAGTACTTC. Amino acids: CASSLEPGTSSYEQYF. The chain links TRBV5-1 to TRBJ2-7; TRBD1 might be the D (6 bases). The CDR3 has 16 residues. Trimming removed 2 bases at V and 0 bases at J, with 15 bases between. Germline V gene lookup returns CDR1 SGHRS and CDR2 YFSETQ. Full variable domain (remainder filled in from reference TRBV5-1 and TRBJ2-7): KAGVTQTPRYLIKTRGQQVTLSCSPISGHRSVSWYQQTPGQGLQFLFEYFSETQRNKGNFPGRFSGRQFSNSRSEMNVSTLELGDSALYLCASSLEPGTSSYEQYFGPGTRLTVT.

The genes are TRBV20-1 and TRBJ2-7; 12 nucleotides agree with TRBD2. This CDR3 is built from 15 residues. V was pared by 5 bases and J by 5 bases, with 10 bases of the junction left unmatched. Germline V gives CDR1 DFQATT, CDR2 SNEGSKA (reference sequence). The CDR3 loop is CSAPSGRAGSHEQYF. The CDR3 DNA is TGCAGTGCTCCTAGCGGGAGGGCCGGCAGCCACGAGCAGTACTTC.

The chain is built from TRBV20-1 and TRBJ1-1; perhaps TRBD1 as D (5 bases). The CDR3 is made up of 11 amino acids. Trimming took off 8 bases at V and 1 base at J, with 8 bases between the two ends. Germline-derived CDR1 and CDR2 are DFQATT and SNEGSKA (reference sequence). CDR3: CSSRENTEAFF. In DNA form, the CDR3 reads TGCAGTAGCAGGGAGAACACTGAAGCTTTCTTT.

This clonotype was picked up one time. The V and J genes are TRBV7-9 and TRBJ2-5, with D perhaps matching TRBD1 (6 bases). Between the trimmed V and J ends, which lost 5 bases and 4 bases, there was a span of 14 bases. The CDR3 covers 14 residues. CDR1 is SEHNR and CDR2 is FQNEAQ in the germline V gene (reference sequence). This CDR3 is CASSTPQGSETQYF. The CDR3 DNA reads TGTGCCAGCAGCACACCCCAGGGGTCAGAGACCCAGTACTTC.

This chain joins TRBV29-1 and TRBJ2-1; either TRBD1 or TRBD2 may supply D (5 bases each). The CDR3 has 17 amino acids. Per germline, CDR1 SQVTM and CDR2 ANQGSEA. Trimming took off 1 base at V and 4 bases at J, with 20 bases between the two ends. This CDR3 is CSVEGSPGRPPYNEQFF. The CDR3 DNA sequence: TGCAGCGTTGAAGGGAGCCCGGGACGCCCTCCTTACAATGAGCAGTTCTTC.

This clonotype was recorded a few times. The chain has TRBV15 and TRBJ1-5, with 12 nucleotides matching TRBD1. The trim removed 3 bases at V and 8 bases at J, leaving 11 bases unmatched. The CDR3 contains 17 residues. Germline CDR1 and CDR2: LNHNV and YYDKDF (reference sequence). The CDR3 nucleotides are TGTGCCACCAGCAGTTCCTCTCCGGGACAGGGGGCCAAGCCCCAGCATTTT. It translates to CATSSSSPGQGAKPQHF.

The chain employs TRBV11-2 and TRBJ2-7; D possibly matches TRBD1 or TRBD2 (5 bases each). Germline assignment: CDR1 SGHAT and CDR2 FQNNGV. Deletions cut 1 base from V and 0 bases from J, with 10 bases between. This CDR3 contains 15 residues. The CDR3 sequence: CASSLVGEPSYEQYF. As DNA, the CDR3 is TGTGCCAGCAGCTTAGTGGGGGAGCCCTCCTACGAGCAGTACTTC.

The chain couples TRBV7-2 to TRBJ2-1, with no clear D. The germline V and J ends were trimmed by 3 bases and 7 bases, with 10 bases remaining between them. CDR1 is SGHTA and CDR2 is FQGNSA in the germline V gene. CDR3 length: 13 residues. The CDR3: CASSFRTRNEQFF. CDR3 in DNA: TGTGCCAGCAGCTTTAGGACCAGGAATGAGCAGTTCTTC.

This clonotype was recorded a few times. This chain connects TRBV24-1 to TRBJ2-3; D call uncertain. The CDR3 covers 13 residues. With 2 bases removed from V and 4 bases from J, the gap between germline ends came to 6 bases. Germline values: CDR1 KGHDR, CDR2 SFDVKD. CDR3 region: CATSDSLPDTQYF. Written as DNA, the CDR3 is TGTGCCACCAGTGATTCCCTTCCAGATACGCAGTATTTT.

In regard to this clonotype: At one of its ends the junction is not consistent with the germline gene, which may arise from a read error. The V and J genes are TRBV10-3 and TRBJ2-3, with 7 nucleotides matching TRBD2. CDR1 and CDR2 from the germline V gene are ENHRY and SYGVKD. There are 14 residues in the CDR3. The CDR3 is CAFSGGGSTDTQYF. CDR3 DNA: TGTGCCTTCAGTGGGGGAGGGAGCACAGATACGCAGTATTTT.

The chain recombines TRBV7-9 with TRBJ2-1; the D gene is possibly TRBD2 (6 bases). This CDR3 comprises 16 residues. Trimming stripped 5 bases from V and 3 bases from J, with 17 bases between. The germline V gene has CDR1 SEHNR and CDR2 FQNEAQ (reference sequence). The CDR3: CASSPSAGTDYNEQFF. CDR3 DNA: TGTGCCAGCAGCCCCTCCGCCGGGACTGACTACAATGAGCAGTTCTTC.

There are a few counts of this clonotype. The chain recombines TRBV20-1 with TRBJ1-6, with D possibly being TRBD1 (5 bases). CDR3 length: 14 residues. Per germline, CDR1 DFQATT and CDR2 SNEGSKA (reference sequence). Between the trimmed V and J ends, which lost 4 bases and 5 bases, there was a span of 12 bases. CDR3 sequence (DNA): TGCAGTGCTATCCGGGACTCGGATAATTCACCCCTCCACTTT. This translates into CSAIRDSDNSPLHF.

This clonotype has at least ten counts. The chain links TRBV6-2 or TRBV6-3 to TRBJ1-5; no firm D call. Per germline, CDR1 MNHEY and CDR2 SVGEGT. V lost 0 bases and J 5 bases, leaving 14 bases between the germline ends. The CDR3 runs 16 residues. For the CDR3, the DNA is TGTGCCAGCAGTTACTCGCAGGCCAGGTACGATCAGCCCCAGCATTTT. Residues: CASSYSQARYDQPQHF.

This clonotype appeared a few times. The rearrangement joins TRBV5-5 to TRBJ2-7; 12 bases line up with TRBD2. V shed 4 bases, J shed 1 base, and the junction held 6 bases outside the gene matches. The V gene's germline CDR1 is SGHKS and CDR2 YYEKEE (reference sequence). The CDR3 extends over 16 amino acids. The CDR3 sequence is CASSLRLAGVSYEQYF. The CDR3 bases are TGTGCCAGCAGCCTCAGACTAGCGGGAGTGTCCTACGAGCAGTACTTC.

The V and J genes are TRBV6-2 or TRBV6-3 and TRBJ2-4; D unclear. Germline lookup yields CDR1 MNHEY and CDR2 SVGEGT. Trimming cost V 7 bases and J 2 bases, with 15 bases left between them. The length of the CDR3 is 15 residues. This CDR3 is CASKGDPRTKNIQYF. DNA of the CDR3: TGTGCCAGCAAAGGTGACCCGCGAACCAAAAACATTCAGTACTTC.

This clonotype was seen only a few times. The chain is built from TRBV5-6 and TRBJ1-4; tentatively, D is TRBD1 (6 bases). Germline CDR1 reads SGHDT; CDR2 reads YYEEEE. The CDR3 totals 15 residues. The V gene lost 3 bases and the J gene lost 3 bases, with 12 bases spanning the gap. The CDR3 spells CASSSTGSANEKLFF. Written as DNA, the CDR3 is TGTGCCAGCAGCTCGACAGGCTCCGCTAATGAAAAACTGTTTTTT. Filled out from reference TRBV5-6 and TRBJ1-4, the complete variable domain reads DAGVTQSPTHLIKTRGQQVTLRCSPKSGHDTVSWYQQALGQGPQFIFQYYEEEERQRGNFPDRFSGHQFPNYSSELNVNALLLGDSALYLCASSSTGSANEKLFFGSGTQLSVL.

The V call is TRBV24-1, the J call TRBJ2-1; D remains unclear. V was pared by 4 bases and J by 4 bases, with 7 bases between. The CDR3 loop spans 13 amino acids. Germline CDR1 reads KGHDR; CDR2 reads SFDVKD. The CDR3: CATSDNLYNEQFF. CDR3 nucleotide sequence: TGTGCCACCAGTGACAACTTGTACAATGAGCAGTTCTTC.

Ten or more counts support this clonotype. The chain links TRBV7-9 to TRBJ2-7; the D gene is possibly TRBD2 (6 bases). Germline lookup yields CDR1 SEHNR and CDR2 FQNEAQ (reference sequence). There are 13 residues in the CDR3. Trimming cost V 5 bases and J 3 bases, with 11 bases left between them. The CDR3 region is CASSRQGGYEQYF. The CDR3 region has the DNA TGTGCCAGCAGCCGGCAGGGAGGCTACGAGCAGTACTTC. The full variable domain, in which reference TRBV7-9 and TRBJ2-7 provide the parts outside the CDR3, is DTGVSQNPRHKITKRGQNVTFRCDPISEHNRLYWYRQTLGQGPEFLTYFQNEAQLEKSRLLSDRFSAERPKGSFSTLEIQRTEQGDSAMYLCASSRQGGYEQYFGPGTRLTVT.

This clonotype was seen only a few times. This rearrangement joins TRBV6-2 or TRBV6-3 to TRBJ2-3; TRBD2 agrees at 9 bases. V was clipped by 6 bases and J by 3 bases; unmatched bases: 7. Germline CDR1 MNHEY, CDR2 SVGEGT. The CDR3 has 15 amino acids. CDR3 coding DNA: TGTGCCAGCAGCCTAAGCGGGGGGCATACAGATACGCAGTATTTT. This translates into CASSLSGGHTDTQYF.